This T cell receptor (beta chain) was captured in a study of T cell responses to AZD1222 COVID-19 vaccine. Some clones are missing from TCRdb's copy, which holds only in-frame ones; the method was immunoSEQ multiplex PCR. Of 130,000 or so clones listed, 92% are singletons. This CDR3 region has 14 residues. V was cut by 1 base and J by 5 bases, with 9 bases left in between. In germline, CDR1 is MNHEY, CDR2 SMNVEV (reference sequence). This sequence joins TRBV27 and TRBJ1-5; D is perhaps TRBD1 (5 bases). This sample comprised peripheral blood, obtained on day 0 of AZD1222 vaccination. The sequence was obtained from an adult in good health. The CDR3, as DNA: TGTGCCAGCAGTTTATTAGCCAGGGATCAGCCCCAGCATTTT. Its translation is CASSLLARDQPQHF.